The 21 T cell receptor beta chains below were found in one sample sequenced in a study of OX40 agonist ivuxolimab in advanced cancers. The method was immunoSEQ multiplex PCR; TCRdb's version includes in-frame clones alone and lacks a portion of them. The data contain almost 70,000 clones, over 60% of them singletons. This sample comprised CD4+ or CD8+ T cells sorted from blood, obtained in a trial of the OX40 agonist ivuxolimab. The receptors derive from an adult with an advanced solid tumor such as melanoma, head and neck, liver or kidney cancer.

The chain carries TRBV6-1 and TRBJ2-7; D may match TRBD1 or TRBD2 (5 bases each). Germline loops: CDR1 MNHNS, CDR2 SASEGT. Trimming stripped 5 bases from V and 3 bases from J, with 8 bases between. The CDR3 covers 12 residues. CDR3 nucleotide sequence: TGTGCCAGCAGTCGGGACGTCTACGAGCAGTACTTC. It encodes CASSRDVYEQYF.

The rearrangement links TRBV5-1 to TRBJ1-1; D gene unclear. The CDR3 totals 13 residues. Deletions cut 4 bases from V and 4 bases from J, with 11 bases between. Germline CDR1 and CDR2: SGHRS and YFSETQ. In nucleotides, the CDR3 is TGCGCCAGCAGCAACGGTGGCAGCACTGAAGCTTTCTTT. Protein sequence: CASSNGGSTEAFF. The variable domain in full, completed from reference TRBV5-1 and TRBJ1-1, reads KAGVTQTPRYLIKTRGQQVTLSCSPISGHRSVSWYQQTPGQGLQFLFEYFSETQRNKGNFPGRFSGRQFSNSRSEMNVSTLELGDSALYLCASSNGGSTEAFFGQGTRLTVV.

The V gene is TRBV11-3, the J gene TRBJ2-1; D is possibly TRBD1 or TRBD2 (5 bases each). The CDR3 sequence is 15 residues long. Germline CDR1 SGHNT, CDR2 YENEEA. Trimming left V 4 bases short and J 5 bases short, with 15 bases between. CDR3 protein: CASSSQGIGDNEQFF. Written as DNA, the CDR3 is TGTGCCAGCAGCTCTCAGGGTATCGGGGACAATGAGCAGTTCTTC.

The chain uses TRBV30 and TRBJ2-7; TRBD2 aligns across 7 bases. The CDR3 covers 14 residues. With 2 bases clipped from V and 0 bases from J, the junction kept 4 bases outside the gene matches. Germline V lookup: CDR1 GTSNPN, CDR2 SVGIG (reference sequence). In nucleotides, the CDR3 is TGTGCCTGGAGTCGACAGCGGGGCTCCTACGAGCAGTACTTC. It encodes CAWSRQRGSYEQYF.

This clone was seen a single time. The chain couples TRBV29-1 to TRBJ2-1; TRBD2 agrees at 7 bases. The V gene's germline CDR1 is SQVTM and CDR2 ANQGSEA. J gave up 9 bases and V 5 bases, and 10 bases lay outside the gene matches. This CDR3 contains 13 residues. The CDR3 loop reads CSVRGGGTGEQFF. CDR3 sequence (DNA): TGCAGCGTTCGAGGCGGGGGTACGGGTGAGCAGTTCTTC.

The chain links TRBV7-2 to TRBJ1-2; 9 bases are shared with TRBD1. The CDR3 spans 15 residues. J lost 13 bases, V lost 1 base, and 13 bases had no gene match. CDR1 and CDR2 from the germline V gene are SGHTA and FQGNSA. The CDR3 nucleotides read TGTGCCAGCAGCTTAGAACGGGCGGGACAGGGCTCCTGCACCTTC. Amino acid sequence: CASSLERAGQGSCTF.

V usage is TRBV6-1 and J usage is TRBJ1-2; D might be TRBD1 (5 bases). The CDR3 runs to 13 residues. The V and J ends lost 1 base and 7 bases respectively, with 10 bases between them. Germline V lookup: CDR1 MNHNS, CDR2 SASEGT. In DNA form, the CDR3 reads TGTGCCAGCAGTGAAGGGGCAGGGTCTGGCTACACCTTC. Translating it yields CASSEGAGSGYTF.

The J gene is TRBJ1-2, the V gene TRBV5-4; a weak D match, TRBD1 (6 bases). The CDR3 covers 14 residues. The V and J ends lost 4 bases and 2 bases respectively, with 12 bases between them. Germline assignment: CDR1 SGHNT and CDR2 YYREEE (reference sequence). DNA for the CDR3: TGTGCCAGCAGCCAGGCGGGACAAAACTATGGCTACACCTTC. Translated, it gives CASSQAGQNYGYTF.

The genes are TRBV12-5 and TRBJ2-3, with D perhaps TRBD1 or TRBD2 (5 bases each). Germline values: CDR1 LGHNT, CDR2 FRNRAP. This CDR3 spans 16 amino acids. Trimming stripped 5 bases from V and 6 bases from J, with 21 bases between. CDR3 sequence reads: CASGPGGTVGLDTQYF. The CDR3 nucleotides are TGTGCTAGTGGTCCTGGGGGTACAGTGGGTTTGGATACGCAGTATTTT. The full variable domain, with the rest looked up from reference TRBV12-5 and TRBJ2-3, is DARVTQTPRHKVTEMGQEVTMRCQPILGHNTVFWYRQTMMQGLELLAYFRNRAPLDDSGMPKDRFSAEMPDATLATLKIQPSEPRDSAVYFCASGPGGTVGLDTQYFGPGTRLTVL.

CDR3 DNA: TGTGCCAGCAGCCGCGGACAGACACCAGATACGCAGTATTTT. The encoded protein is CASSRGQTPDTQYF. The V and J genes are TRBV14 and TRBJ2-3, with D possibly being TRBD1 (6 bases). Germline V lookup: CDR1 SGHDN, CDR2 FVKESK. Trimming removed 4 bases from V and 4 bases from J, with 12 bases in between. The CDR3 has 14 amino acids.

The chain links TRBV5-8 to TRBJ2-3; D uncertain. Germline loops: CDR1 SGHTS, CDR2 YDEGEE. This CDR3 spans 16 amino acids. With 0 bases removed from V and 4 bases from J, the gap between germline ends came to 15 bases. The CDR3 DNA reads as TGTGCCAGCAGCTTGGGGGCCCGCGGTTACGCAGATACGCAGTATTTT. This encodes CASSLGARGYADTQYF.

The genes are TRBV29-1 and TRBJ2-7; maybe TRBD1 (5 bases). CDR3 length: 12 amino acids. Trimming took 5 bases from V and 2 from J, leaving 10 bases between them. CDR1 is SQVTM, CDR2 ANQGSEA, per germline. The CDR3: CSVTTDTYEQYF. CDR3 nucleotides: TGCAGCGTTACGACAGACACCTACGAGCAGTACTTC.

Points on this clone: A junction end diverges from the germline sequence, so it may reflect a read error. The CDR3 loop reads CAGSYKPESYEQYF. The CDR3 DNA follows: TGTGCCGGCAGTTATAAGCCAGAAAGCTACGAGCAGTACTTC. The chain carries TRBV6-6 and TRBJ2-7; D remains ambiguous. Per germline, CDR1 MNHNY and CDR2 SVGAGI (reference sequence). This CDR3 spans 14 amino acids.

V and J are TRBV7-9 and TRBJ2-5; 7 bases are shared with TRBD1. Gene TRBJ2-7 matches the end of the DNA better, so the J call may be wrong. The CDR3 sequence is 12 residues long. Looked up from germline, CDR1 is SEHNR and CDR2 is FQNEAQ (reference sequence). The CDR3 loop is CASRGTGAEQYF. Written as DNA, the CDR3 is TGTGCCAGCAGGGGTACAGGGGCCGAGCAGTACTTC.

The chain uses TRBV13 and TRBJ1-6; a possible D gene is TRBD1 (5 bases). The V end was cut by 5 bases, the J end by 11 bases, with 19 bases between. The CDR3 is 15 residues long. Germline assignment: CDR1 PRHDT and CDR2 FYEKMQ (reference sequence). CDR3 DNA: TGTGCCAGCAGCCGCTACCAGAGGGGAGTAGCACCCCTCCACTTT. This codes for CASSRYQRGVAPLHF.

V and J are TRBV11-2 and TRBJ2-2; TRBD2 agrees at 7 bases. The CDR3 covers 14 residues. V was pared by 4 bases and J by 6 bases, with 5 bases of the junction left unmatched. Germline values: CDR1 SGHAT, CDR2 FQNNGV. CDR3 sequence reads: CASSSRGGAGELFF. The CDR3 DNA reads as TGTGCCAGCAGCTCGAGGGGAGGGGCCGGGGAGCTGTTTTTT.

This clone was seen only once. The rearrangement joins TRBV25-1 to TRBJ2-3, with 7 bases lining up with TRBD1. Germline values: CDR1 MGHDK, CDR2 SYGVNS. J gave up 8 bases and V 3 bases, and 8 bases lay outside the gene matches. The CDR3 runs 14 residues. The CDR3 DNA sequence: TGTGCCAGCAGTGAGGGGACAGCCCTCCCTACGCAGTATTTT. Translated: CASSEGTALPTQYF. Looking up the rest from reference TRBV25-1 and TRBJ2-3 gives the full variable domain: EADIYQTPRYLVIGTGKKITLECSQTMGHDKMYWYQQDPGMELHLIHYSYGVNSTEKGDLSSESTVSRIRTEHFPLTLESARPSHTSQYLCASSEGTALPTQYFGPGTRLTVL.

This chain joins TRBV5-1 and TRBJ2-3; a possible D gene is TRBD1 (5 bases). The CDR3 has 16 amino acids. Trimming took off 2 bases at V and 0 bases at J, with 13 bases between the two ends. CDR1 SGHRS and CDR2 YFSETQ come from the germline V gene. CDR3 sequence (DNA): TGCGCCAGCAGCTTCTCTTTAACAGGAAGCACAGATACGCAGTATTTT. Translated, it gives CASSFSLTGSTDTQYF.

The rearrangement uses TRBV15 and TRBJ1-1; the D is unclear. The germline V gene encodes CDR1 LNHNV and CDR2 YYDKDF (reference sequence). Deletions cut 1 base from V and 0 bases from J, with 15 bases between. This CDR3 is built from 17 residues. The CDR3 sequence is CATSRAIGRAMNTEAFF. CDR3 nucleotides: TGTGCCACCAGCAGAGCCATAGGGCGAGCCATGAACACTGAAGCTTTCTTT.

The rearrangement joins TRBV9 to TRBJ1-3, with a tentative D call TRBD1 (5 bases). CDR3 size: 14 residues. Germline V lookup: CDR1 SGDLS, CDR2 YYNGEE. Trimming stripped 3 bases from V and 2 bases from J, with 9 bases between. CDR3 region: CASSEETAGNTIYF. The CDR3 nucleotides read TGTGCCAGCAGCGAAGAGACAGCTGGAAACACCATATATTTT.

This clone was counted a single time. The CDR3, as DNA: TGTGCCAGCAGCTCCAGCTCTGGAAACACCATATATTTT. Its protein is CASSSSSGNTIYF. The chain carries TRBV7-9 and TRBJ1-3; D not certain. The CDR3 runs 13 residues. Germline V gene sequence: CDR1 SEHNR, CDR2 FQNEAQ (reference sequence). The V end was cut by 4 bases, the J end by 0 bases, with 4 bases between.